This TCR beta chain was sequenced during a study of radiation and T cells in renal cell carcinoma. V shed 6 bases and J 2 bases; nucleotides not matched to a gene: 3. Germline values: CDR1 KGHSH, CDR2 LQKENI. CDR3 size: 13 residues. The protocol was immunoSEQ multiplex PCR, while the TCRdb copy is restricted to in-frame clones and leaves out a portion. This sample has 40,000 to 45,000 clones, with 65% to 85% found just once. Stated time point: blood 4 weeks post-SBRT, at nephrectomy. Treatment reported: 15 Gy SBRT to primary tumor, nephrectomy 4 weeks later. The sequenced sample was blood, obtained from a patient whose treatment included radiotherapy and nephrectomy. The chain links TRBV18 to TRBJ1-1; 7 nucleotides align to TRBD1. The sequence came from a woman aged 70 to 79 with renal cell carcinoma. CDR3 sequence: CASSGTANTEAFF. In DNA, the CDR3 is TGTGCCAGCTCCGGGACAGCAAACACTGAAGCTTTCTTT.